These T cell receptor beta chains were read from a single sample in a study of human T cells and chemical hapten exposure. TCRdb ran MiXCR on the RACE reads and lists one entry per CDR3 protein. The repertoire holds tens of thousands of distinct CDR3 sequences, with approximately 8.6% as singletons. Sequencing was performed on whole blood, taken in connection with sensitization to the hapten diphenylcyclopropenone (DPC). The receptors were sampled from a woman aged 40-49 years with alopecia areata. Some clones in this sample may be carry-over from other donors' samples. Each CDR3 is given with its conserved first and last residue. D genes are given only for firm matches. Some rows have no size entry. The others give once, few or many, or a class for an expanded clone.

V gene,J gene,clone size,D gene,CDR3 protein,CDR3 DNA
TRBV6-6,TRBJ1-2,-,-,CASSQPTNYGYTF,TGTGCCAGCTCCCAGCCTACTAACTATGGCTACACCTTC
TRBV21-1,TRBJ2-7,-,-,CASTRFQEIYEQYF,TGTGCCAGCACCCGGTTCCAGGAGATCTACGAGCAGTACTTC
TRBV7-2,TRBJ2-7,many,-,CASSFDRRGLEQYF,TGTGCCAGCAGTTTTGACAGGAGGGGCCTCGAGCAGTACTTC
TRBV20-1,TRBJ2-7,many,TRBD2,CSASDKRGTYEQYF,TGCAGTGCTAGCGATAAGCGGGGGACCTACGAGCAGTACTTC
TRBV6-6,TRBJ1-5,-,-,CASSYSQGHNQPQHF,TGTGCCAGCAGTTATTCTCAGGGACACAATCAGCCCCAGCATTTT
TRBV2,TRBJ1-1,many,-,CASKRTSGVNTEAFF,TGTGCCAGCAAACGGACATCGGGGGTGAACACTGAAGCTTTCTTT
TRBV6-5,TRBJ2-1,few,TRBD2,CASSSGLATYNEQFF,TGTGCCAGCAGTTCCGGACTAGCGACATACAATGAGCAGTTCTTC
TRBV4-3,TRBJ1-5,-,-,CASSQEWTGGQPQHF,TGCGCCAGCAGCCAAGAATGGACCGGAGGTCAGCCCCAGCATTTT
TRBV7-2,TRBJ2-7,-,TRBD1,CASSYRGANSYEQYF,TGTGCCAGCAGCTACAGGGGGGCCAACTCCTACGAGCAGTACTTC
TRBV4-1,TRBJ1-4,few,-,CASSHVDIRTSEKLFF,TGCGCCAGCAGCCACGTCGACATCCGGACATCGGAAAAACTGTTTTTT
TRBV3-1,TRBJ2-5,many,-,CASSWGDKRDF,TGTGCCAGCAGCTGGGGGGATAAACGGGACTTC
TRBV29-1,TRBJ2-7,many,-,CSVGPAGQYEQYF,TGCAGCGTCGGACCAGCGGGACAATACGAGCAGTACTTC
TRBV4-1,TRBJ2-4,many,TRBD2,CASSQDLSGGLQYF,TGCGCCAGCAGCCAAGATTTAAGCGGGGGGCTTCAGTACTTC
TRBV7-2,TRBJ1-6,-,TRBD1,CASSSQGAVNSPLHF,TGTGCCAGCAGCTCTCAGGGGGCGGTGAATTCACCCCTCCACTTT
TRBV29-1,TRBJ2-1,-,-,CSVVVQHNEQFF,TGCAGCGTTGTAGTTCAACACAATGAGCAGTTCTTC
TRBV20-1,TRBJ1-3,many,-,CSAVGRSGNTIYF,TGCAGTGCCGTGGGCAGATCTGGAAACACCATATATTTT
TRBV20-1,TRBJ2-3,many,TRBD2,CSAPAGVIDTQYF,TGCAGTGCGCCAGCGGGGGTTATAGATACGCAGTATTTT
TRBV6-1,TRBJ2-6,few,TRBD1,CASSQTGGNGANVLTF,TGTGCCAGCAGCCAGACAGGGGGTAATGGGGCCAACGTCCTGACTTTC
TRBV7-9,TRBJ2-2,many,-,CASSLPATGELFF,TGTGCCAGCAGCTTACCAGCCACCGGGGAGCTGTTTTTT
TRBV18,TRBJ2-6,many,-,CASSPAGANVLTF,TGTGCCAGCTCACCAGCTGGGGCCAACGTCCTGACTTTC
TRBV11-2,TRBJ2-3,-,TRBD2,CASSLDLEAGSYPGDTQYF,TGTGCCAGCAGCTTAGATTTGGAAGCGGGGTCCTACCCCGGGGATACGCAGTATTTT
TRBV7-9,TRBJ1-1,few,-,CASSLRLTAFF,TGTGCCAGCAGCTTAAGGTTGACAGCTTTCTTT
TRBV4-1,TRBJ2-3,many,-,CASSQVGVTDTQYF,TGCGCCAGCAGCCAGGTGGGGGTCACAGATACGCAGTATTTT
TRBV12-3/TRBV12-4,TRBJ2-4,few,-,CASSFVKGLKNIQYF,TGTGCCAGCAGTTTTGTGAAGGGTCTTAAAAACATTCAGTACTTC
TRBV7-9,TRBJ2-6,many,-,CASSDSWTSGANVLTF,TGTGCCAGCAGCGACTCATGGACCTCTGGGGCCAACGTCCTGACTTTC
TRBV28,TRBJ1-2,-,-,CASSLGNGYTF,TGTGCCAGCAGTTTGGGAAATGGCTACACCTTC
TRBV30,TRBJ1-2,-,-,CAWSPPPWGGIYGYTF,TGTGCCTGGAGTCCCCCCCCTTGGGGGGGTATCTATGGCTACACCTTC
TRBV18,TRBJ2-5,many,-,CASSPAGTQETQYF,TGTGCCAGCTCACCAGCCGGGACGCAAGAGACCCAGTACTTC
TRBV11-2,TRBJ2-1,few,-,CASSDSTGLAEQFF,TGTGCCAGCAGCGACTCAACAGGGCTTGCCGAGCAGTTCTTC
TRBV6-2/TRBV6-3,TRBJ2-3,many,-,CASSLDSTDTQYF,TGTGCCAGCAGCCTCGACAGTACAGATACGCAGTATTTT
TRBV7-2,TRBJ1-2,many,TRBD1,CASSRMTGVLGYTF,TGTGCCAGCAGCAGAATGACAGGGGTTCTTGGCTACACCTTC
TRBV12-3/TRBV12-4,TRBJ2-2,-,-,CASSSPGGVGTGELFF,TGTGCCAGCAGTTCCCCGGGGGGCGTCGGAACCGGGGAGCTGTTTTTT